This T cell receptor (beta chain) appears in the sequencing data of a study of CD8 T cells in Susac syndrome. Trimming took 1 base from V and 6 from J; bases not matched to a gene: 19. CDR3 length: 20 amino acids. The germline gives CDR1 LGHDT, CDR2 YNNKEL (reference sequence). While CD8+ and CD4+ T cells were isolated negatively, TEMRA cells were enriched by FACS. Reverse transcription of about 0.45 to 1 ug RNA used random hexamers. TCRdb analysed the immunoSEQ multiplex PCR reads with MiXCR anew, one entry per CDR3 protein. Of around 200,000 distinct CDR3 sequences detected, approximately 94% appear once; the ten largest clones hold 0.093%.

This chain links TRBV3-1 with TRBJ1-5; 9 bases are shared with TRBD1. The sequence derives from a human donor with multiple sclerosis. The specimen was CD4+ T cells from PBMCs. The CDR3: CASSQAENSRDREFGQPQHF. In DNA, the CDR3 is TGTGCCAGCAGCCAAGCCGAAAATTCCCGGGACAGGGAATTTGGTCAGCCCCAGCATTTT.